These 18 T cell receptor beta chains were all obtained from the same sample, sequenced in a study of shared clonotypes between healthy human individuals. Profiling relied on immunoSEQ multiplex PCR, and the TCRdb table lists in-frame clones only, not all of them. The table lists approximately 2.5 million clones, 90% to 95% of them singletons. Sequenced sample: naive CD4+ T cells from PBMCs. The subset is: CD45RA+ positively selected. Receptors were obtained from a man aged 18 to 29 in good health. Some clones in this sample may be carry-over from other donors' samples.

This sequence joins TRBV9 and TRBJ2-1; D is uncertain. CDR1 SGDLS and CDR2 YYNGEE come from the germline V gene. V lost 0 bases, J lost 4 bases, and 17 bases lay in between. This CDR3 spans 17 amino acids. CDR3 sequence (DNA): TGTGCCAGCAGCGTAGTCCCTCCAGGCGTCGGATACAATGAGCAGTTCTTC. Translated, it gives CASSVVPPGVGYNEQFF.

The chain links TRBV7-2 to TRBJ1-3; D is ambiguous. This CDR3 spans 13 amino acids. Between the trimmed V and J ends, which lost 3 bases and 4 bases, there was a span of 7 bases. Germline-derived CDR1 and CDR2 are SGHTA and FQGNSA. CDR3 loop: CASSFISGNTIYF. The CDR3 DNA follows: TGTGCCAGCAGCTTCATTTCGGGAAACACCATATATTTT.

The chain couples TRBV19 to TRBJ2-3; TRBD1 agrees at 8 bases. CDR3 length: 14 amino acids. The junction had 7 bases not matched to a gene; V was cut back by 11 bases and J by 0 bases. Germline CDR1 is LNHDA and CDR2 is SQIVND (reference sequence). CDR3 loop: CASRQGISTDTQYF. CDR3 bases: TGTGCCTCGAGACAGGGGATCAGCACAGATACGCAGTATTTT.

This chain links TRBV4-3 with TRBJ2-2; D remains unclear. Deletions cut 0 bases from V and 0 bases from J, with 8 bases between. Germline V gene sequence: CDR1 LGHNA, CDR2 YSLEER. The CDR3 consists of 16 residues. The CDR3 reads CASSQERTANTGELFF. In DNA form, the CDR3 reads TGCGCCAGCAGCCAAGAAAGGACCGCGAACACCGGGGAGCTGTTTTTT.

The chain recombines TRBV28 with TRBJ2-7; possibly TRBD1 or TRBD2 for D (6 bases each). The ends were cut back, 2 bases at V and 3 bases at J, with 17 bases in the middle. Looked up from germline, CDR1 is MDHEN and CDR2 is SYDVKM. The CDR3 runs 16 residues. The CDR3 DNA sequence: TGTGCCAGCAGTTTACCGCCCGGAGGGGGTAACTACGAGCAGTACTTC. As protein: CASSLPPGGGNYEQYF.

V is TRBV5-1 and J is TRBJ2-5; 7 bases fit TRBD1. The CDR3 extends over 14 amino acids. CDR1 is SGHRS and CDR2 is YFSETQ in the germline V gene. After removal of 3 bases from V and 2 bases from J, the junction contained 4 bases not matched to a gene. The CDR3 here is CASSSSGQQETQYF. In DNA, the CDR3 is TGCGCCAGCAGCTCGTCGGGACAGCAAGAGACCCAGTACTTC.

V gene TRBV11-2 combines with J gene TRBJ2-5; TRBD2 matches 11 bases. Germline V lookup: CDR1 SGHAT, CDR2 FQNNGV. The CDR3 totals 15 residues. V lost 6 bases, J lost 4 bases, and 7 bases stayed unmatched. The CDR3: CASRTTSGRGETQYF. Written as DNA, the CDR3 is TGTGCCAGCAGGACCACTAGCGGGAGAGGAGAGACCCAGTACTTC.

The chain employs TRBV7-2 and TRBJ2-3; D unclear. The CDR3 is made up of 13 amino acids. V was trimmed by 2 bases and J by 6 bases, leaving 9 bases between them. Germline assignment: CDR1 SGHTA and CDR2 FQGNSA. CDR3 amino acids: CASSLLPGDTQYF. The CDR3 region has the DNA TGTGCCAGCAGCTTATTGCCTGGGGATACGCAGTATTTT. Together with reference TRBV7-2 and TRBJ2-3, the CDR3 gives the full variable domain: GAGVSQSPSNKVTEKGKDVELRCDPISGHTALYWYRQSLGQGLEFLIYFQGNSAPDKSGLPSDRFSAERTGGSVSTLTIQRTQQEDSAVYLCASSLLPGDTQYFGPGTRLTVL.

Written as DNA, the CDR3 is TGTGCCAGCTCACCTCAACCGACAGGACAAGAGACCCAGTACTTC. Amino acids: CASSPQPTGQETQYF. The V call is TRBV18, the J call TRBJ2-5, with D tentatively TRBD1 (6 bases). Germline CDR1 reads KGHSH; CDR2 reads LQKENI. V was shortened by 3 bases and J by 2 bases, with 13 bases between the two germline ends. The CDR3 runs to 15 residues.

The CDR3 DNA is TGTGCCAGCAGCCCGAGTGGTACTAGCTACTACGAGCAGTACTTC. Translated, it gives CASSPSGTSYYEQYF. This chain links TRBV9 with TRBJ2-7; perhaps TRBD2 as D (6 bases). V lost 4 bases and J 3 bases, leaving 17 bases between the germline ends. The germline CDR1 and CDR2 sequences are SGDLS and YYNGEE. This CDR3 comprises 15 residues. Based on the CDR3 plus reference TRBV9 and TRBJ2-7, the full variable domain is DSGVTQTPKHLITATGQRVTLRCSPRSGDLSVYWYQQSLDQGLQFLIQYYNGEERAKGNILERFSAQQFPDLHSELNLSSLELGDSALYFCASSPSGTSYYEQYFGPGTRLTVT.

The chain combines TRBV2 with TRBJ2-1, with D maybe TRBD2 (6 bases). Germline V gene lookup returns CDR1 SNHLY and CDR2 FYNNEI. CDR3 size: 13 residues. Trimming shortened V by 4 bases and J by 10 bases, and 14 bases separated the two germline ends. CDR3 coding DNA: TGTGCCAGCAGTGCGGGAGCTGGAGAAGAGCAGTTCTTC. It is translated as CASSAGAGEEQFF.

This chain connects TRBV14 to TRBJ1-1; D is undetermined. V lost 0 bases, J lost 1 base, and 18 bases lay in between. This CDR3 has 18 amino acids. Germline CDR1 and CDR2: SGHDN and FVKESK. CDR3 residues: CASSQELRASLRNTEAFF. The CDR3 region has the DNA TGTGCCAGCAGCCAAGAGTTAAGGGCTTCCCTTCGGAACACTGAAGCTTTCTTT.

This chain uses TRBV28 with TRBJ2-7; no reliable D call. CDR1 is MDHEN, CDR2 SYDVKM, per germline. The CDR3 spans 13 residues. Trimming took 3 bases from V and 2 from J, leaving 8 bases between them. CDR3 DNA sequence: TGTGCCAGCAGTTTGTCAGCTCCCTACGAGCAGTACTTC. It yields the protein CASSLSAPYEQYF.

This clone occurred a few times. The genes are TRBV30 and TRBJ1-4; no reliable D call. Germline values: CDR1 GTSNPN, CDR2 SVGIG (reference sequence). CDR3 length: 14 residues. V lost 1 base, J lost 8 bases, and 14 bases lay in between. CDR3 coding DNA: TGTGCCTGGAGTGAAGGGATTTATCGGGAAAAACTGTTTTTT. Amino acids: CAWSEGIYREKLFF.

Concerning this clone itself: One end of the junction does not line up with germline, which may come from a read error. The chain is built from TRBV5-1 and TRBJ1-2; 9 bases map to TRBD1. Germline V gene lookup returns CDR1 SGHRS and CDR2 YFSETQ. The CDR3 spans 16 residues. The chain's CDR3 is CASSPDGTGSLYAYTF. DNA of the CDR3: TGCGCCAGCAGCCCGGATGGGACAGGGAGCCTTTATGCCTACACCTTC. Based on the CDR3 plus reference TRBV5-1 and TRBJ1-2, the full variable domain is KAGVTQTPRYLIKTRGQQVTLSCSPISGHRSVSWYQQTPGQGLQFLFEYFSETQRNKGNFPGRFSGRQFSNSRSEMNVSTLELGDSALYLCASSPDGTGSLYAYTFGSGTRLTVV.

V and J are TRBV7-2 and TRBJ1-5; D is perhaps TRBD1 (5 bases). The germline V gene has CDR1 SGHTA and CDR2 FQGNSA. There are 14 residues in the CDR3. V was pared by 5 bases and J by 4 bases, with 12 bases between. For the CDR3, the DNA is TGTGCCAGCAGCCCTTTGGGGGGGAATCAGCCCCAGCATTTT. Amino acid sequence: CASSPLGGNQPQHF.

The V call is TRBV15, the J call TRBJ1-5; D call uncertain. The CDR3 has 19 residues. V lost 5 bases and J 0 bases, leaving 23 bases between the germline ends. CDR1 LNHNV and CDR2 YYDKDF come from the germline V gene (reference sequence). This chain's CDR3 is CATSARPRRVNLSNQPQHF. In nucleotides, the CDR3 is TGTGCCACCAGCGCCCGACCCAGGAGGGTCAACCTTAGCAATCAGCCCCAGCATTTT.

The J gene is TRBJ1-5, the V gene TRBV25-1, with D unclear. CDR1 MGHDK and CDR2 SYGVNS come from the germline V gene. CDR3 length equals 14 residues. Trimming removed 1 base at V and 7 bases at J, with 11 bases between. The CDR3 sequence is CASSELGGMQPQHF. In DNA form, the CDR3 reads TGTGCCAGCAGTGAATTAGGTGGTATGCAGCCCCAGCATTTT. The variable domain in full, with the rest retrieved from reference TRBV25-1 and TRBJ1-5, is EADIYQTPRYLVIGTGKKITLECSQTMGHDKMYWYQQDPGMELHLIHYSYGVNSTEKGDLSSESTVSRIRTEHFPLTLESARPSHTSQYLCASSELGGMQPQHFGDGTRLSIL.